Listed here are 17 T cell receptor beta chains from one sample, sequenced in a study of cytotoxic CD8 clonotypes in ibrutinib-treated CLL. Repertoires were generated with immunoSEQ multiplex PCR, while TCRdb's copy carries only in-frame clones and drops some. The sample shows around 30,000 clones, roughly 50% of them seen only once. The specimen comprised PBMCs, sampled before ibrutinib treatment. Receptors were obtained from a human donor with chronic lymphocytic leukemia.

The sample holds a few counts of this clone. Other DNA sequences in this sample translate to the same CDR3. The chain is built from TRBV18 and TRBJ2-7; a weak D match, TRBD2 (5 bases). V lost 3 bases, J lost 0 bases, and 9 bases lay in between. The CDR3 consists of 14 residues. Germline V gene lookup returns CDR1 KGHSH and CDR2 LQKENI. The CDR3 DNA is TGTGCCAGCTCACCGACTGGGAGCTCCTACGAGCAGTACTTC. Translated: CASSPTGSSYEQYF.

This chain joins TRBV6-1 and TRBJ2-7; the D is unclear. The V and J ends lost 2 bases and 7 bases respectively, with 12 bases between them. Germline CDR1 MNHNS, CDR2 SASEGT. The CDR3 spans 13 residues. The CDR3 DNA reads TGTGCCAGCAGTGAATGGTCAAATGGGGAGCAGTACTTC. Its protein product is CASSEWSNGEQYF.

A word on this clone: A junction end diverges from the germline sequence, so it may reflect a read error. This rearrangement joins TRBV6-4 to TRBJ2-6; D remains unclear. Per the germline V gene, CDR1 is MRHNA and CDR2 is SNTAGT. The CDR3 is 15 residues long. In nucleotides, the CDR3 is TGTGCCAGCAGTTACTCGGGCCAGGGGGCCAACGTCCTGACTTTC. Its translation is CASSYSGQGANVLTF.

This clone was recorded once. The chain employs TRBV11-3 and TRBJ2-2; D possibly matches TRBD1 or TRBD2 (5 bases each). Trimming removed 5 bases at V and 4 bases at J, with 17 bases between. Looked up from germline, CDR1 is SGHNT and CDR2 is YENEEA. The CDR3 spans 16 residues. The chain's CDR3 is CASSPPDSGITGELFF. The CDR3 nucleotides are TGTGCCAGCAGCCCCCCCGACAGCGGAATCACCGGGGAGCTGTTTTTT.

CDR3 bases: TGTGCCAGCAGTTTGAGGGCCTACAATGAGCAGTTCTTC. This sequence encodes CASSLRAYNEQFF. The V and J genes are TRBV6-4 and TRBJ2-1; TRBD2 might be the D (5 bases). V shed 5 bases and J shed 2 bases, with 7 bases lying between them. Per germline, CDR1 MRHNA and CDR2 SNTAGT. This CDR3 is built from 13 residues.

The gene calls are TRBV10-3 and TRBJ1-2, with D unclear. Germline CDR1 reads ENHRY; CDR2 reads SYGVKD. The V end lost 2 bases, the J end lost 1 base, and 11 bases lay between the germline ends. The CDR3 consists of 15 residues. CDR3 sequence (DNA): TGTGCCATCAGTGAGAAAACTGGAATTAACTATGGCTACACCTTC. Translating gives CAISEKTGINYGYTF.

The rearrangement joins TRBV19 to TRBJ2-6; D assignment may be TRBD1 or TRBD2 (5 bases each). Trimming took 0 bases from V and 3 from J, leaving 15 bases between them. The CDR3 contains 18 residues. In germline, CDR1 is LNHDA, CDR2 SQIVND (reference sequence). The CDR3 loop is CASSIDRPFGGGANVLTF. The DNA for the CDR3 is TGTGCCAGTAGTATAGACCGGCCGTTTGGGGGTGGGGCCAACGTCCTGACTTTC.

This clone was found a few times. The chain has TRBV6-5 and TRBJ2-1; TRBD2 aligns across 14 bases. V trimming: 6 bases; J trimming: 9 bases; junction bases outside the gene matches: 7. The CDR3 is 15 amino acids. The germline V gene encodes CDR1 MNHEY and CDR2 SVGAGI. This CDR3 reads CASRSTSGGAVEQFF. CDR3 nucleotides: TGTGCCAGCAGATCGACTAGCGGGGGGGCAGTTGAGCAGTTCTTC.

The table lists this clone with a count of one. This rearrangement joins TRBV5-4 to TRBJ2-7; possible D gene TRBD1, 6 bases. Trimming removed 2 bases at V and 3 bases at J, with 21 bases between. The CDR3 extends over 17 amino acids. The germline V gene has CDR1 SGHNT and CDR2 YYREEE (reference sequence). The CDR3 nucleotides read TGTGCCAGCAGCTTAACAAAACACAGGGAATTTTTCTACGAGCAGTACTTC. Amino acids: CASSLTKHREFFYEQYF.

The count of this clone is one. The chain joins TRBV9 to TRBJ2-3; D is unclear. V shed 0 bases and J shed 6 bases, with 11 bases lying between them. Germline CDR1 is SGDLS and CDR2 is YYNGEE. The CDR3 covers 14 residues. For the CDR3, the DNA is TGTGCCAGCAGCGTAGATCATCTACCTGATACGCAGTATTTT. It translates to CASSVDHLPDTQYF. The full variable domain, rest sourced from reference TRBV9 and TRBJ2-3, is DSGVTQTPKHLITATGQRVTLRCSPRSGDLSVYWYQQSLDQGLQFLIQYYNGEERAKGNILERFSAQQFPDLHSELNLSSLELGDSALYFCASSVDHLPDTQYFGPGTRLTVL.

This chain joins TRBV6-1 and TRBJ2-1, with a possible D match to TRBD1 (5 bases). CDR3 length: 15 residues. Germline-derived CDR1 and CDR2 are MNHNS and SASEGT. The ends were cut back, 7 bases at V and 4 bases at J, with 17 bases in the middle. This chain's CDR3 is CASIVGPYRYNEQFF. The CDR3 nucleotides read TGTGCCAGCATTGTGGGGCCTTATCGGTACAATGAGCAGTTCTTC.

This clone turned up a few times. The chain couples TRBV6-1 to TRBJ2-7; the D gene is possibly TRBD2 (7 bases). V lost 7 bases, J lost 5 bases, and 18 bases lay in between. The germline gives CDR1 MNHNS, CDR2 SASEGT. The CDR3 has 14 amino acids. CDR3 protein: CASMVAGALDEQYF. DNA for the CDR3: TGTGCCAGCATGGTCGCGGGGGCCCTCGACGAGCAGTACTTC.

This chain uses TRBV4-1 with TRBJ2-3; D gene unclear. The CDR3 is 14 residues long. The germline V gene has CDR1 MGHRA and CDR2 YSYEKL. The ends were cut back, 4 bases at V and 1 base at J, with 9 bases in the middle. CDR3 DNA: TGCGCCAGCAGCCTTCAGAGGCGCACAGATACGCAGTATTTT. It is translated as CASSLQRRTDTQYF.

The V call is TRBV7-6, the J call TRBJ1-2; tentatively, D is TRBD1 (5 bases). The germline V and J ends were trimmed by 6 bases and 4 bases, with 12 bases remaining between them. The CDR3 runs to 13 residues. CDR1 is SGHVS, CDR2 FNYEAQ, per germline. In DNA form, the CDR3 reads TGTGCCAGCAGTGGGGCGGGGGGCTATGGCTACACCTTC. Translation: CASSGAGGYGYTF. Looking up the rest from reference TRBV7-6 and TRBJ1-2 gives the full variable domain: GAGVSQSPRYKVTKRGQDVALRCDPISGHVSLYWYRQALGQGPEFLTYFNYEAQQDKSGLPNDRFSAERPEGSISTLTIQRTEQRDSAMYRCASSGAGGYGYTFGSGTRLTVV.

The chain links TRBV19 to TRBJ2-2; D unresolved. Germline assignment: CDR1 LNHDA and CDR2 SQIVND (reference sequence). The CDR3 sequence is 13 residues long. V was shortened by 4 bases and J by 2 bases, with 5 bases between the two germline ends. CDR3 protein: CASSRHNTGELFF. CDR3 coding DNA: TGTGCCAGTAGTAGACATAACACCGGGGAGCTGTTTTTT.

This chain joins TRBV7-9 and TRBJ2-1, with D hard to call. V was trimmed by 5 bases and J by 9 bases, leaving 17 bases between them. CDR1 and CDR2 from the germline V gene are SEHNR and FQNEAQ (reference sequence). This CDR3 is 14 amino acids long. The CDR3 reads CASSPPLVTGEQFF. CDR3 sequence (DNA): TGTGCCAGCAGCCCCCCTCTAGTAACCGGTGAGCAGTTCTTC.

CDR3 protein: CASSLLARGNTNTGELFF. Here the CDR3 DNA reads TGTGCCAGCAGCTTATTAGCCAGGGGGAACACGAACACCGGGGAGCTGTTTTTT. The V gene is TRBV7-9, the J gene TRBJ2-2; 7 nucleotides match TRBD1. V was clipped by 2 bases and J by 0 bases; unmatched bases: 9. Germline V gives CDR1 SEHNR, CDR2 FQNEAQ (reference sequence). The CDR3 totals 18 residues.